This entry lists 16 T cell receptor beta chains sequenced from one sample in a study of identical twins. In TCRdb, the 5' RACE reads were re-called with MiXCR into one record per CDR3 protein. This sample carries 230,000 or so distinct CDR3 sequences, around 8.8% of them seen once, and the ten largest clones take roughly 3%. The same sample was also studied in work on yellow fever vaccine responses in identical twins.

The sample comprised CD8+ T cells sorted from blood. These TCRs come from a woman younger than 35 in good health.

V and J are TRBV20-1 and TRBJ2-7; TRBD1 is a possible D gene (5 bases). The CDR3 is 16 amino acids. Germline V lookup: CDR1 DFQATT, CDR2 SNEGSKA (reference sequence). Trimming removed 3 bases at V and 2 bases at J, with 20 bases between. In nucleotides, the CDR3 is TGCAGTGCTAGTACCCGTGACAGCCATCTAACCTACGAGCAGTACTTC. Encoded protein: CSASTRDSHLTYEQYF.

This clonotype was found a few times. The chain combines TRBV7-8 with TRBJ2-5; 7 nucleotides line up with TRBD1. The CDR3 contains 17 residues. Germline-derived CDR1 and CDR2 are SGHVS and FQNEAQ. Unmatched junction bases numbered 9, after V lost 0 bases and J lost 2 bases. CDR3 bases: TGTGCCAGCAGCTTAGCGCAATACAGGGGACCTCAAGAGACCCAGTACTTC. Amino acid sequence: CASSLAQYRGPQETQYF.

This clonotype has a count of ten or more. The chain couples TRBV7-9 to TRBJ1-5; D is possibly TRBD1 (5 bases). This CDR3 region has 14 residues. Trimming stripped 3 bases from V and 2 bases from J, with 8 bases between. The V gene's germline CDR1 is SEHNR and CDR2 FQNEAQ (reference sequence). This CDR3 is CASSLEQGNQPQHF. In DNA, the CDR3 is TGTGCCAGCAGCTTGGAACAGGGCAATCAGCCCCAGCATTTT.

This clonotype was counted a few times. The V gene is TRBV5-6, the J gene TRBJ2-7, with TRBD2 as a possible D gene (6 bases). This CDR3 has 14 residues. Trimming took 2 bases from V and 7 from J, leaving 16 bases between them. Germline-derived CDR1 and CDR2 are SGHDT and YYEEEE. CDR3 amino acids: CASSLQAEGWEQYF. CDR3 sequence (DNA): TGTGCCAGCAGCTTACAAGCGGAGGGGTGGGAGCAGTACTTC.

The gene calls are TRBV4-1 and TRBJ1-1; D remains ambiguous. The V end lost 5 bases, the J end lost 1 base, and 11 bases lay between the germline ends. CDR1 is MGHRA and CDR2 is YSYEKL in the germline V gene. This CDR3 is built from 14 residues. The CDR3 DNA is TGCGCCAGCAGCGTTCAAAGAGAGAACACTGAAGCTTTCTTT. Its translation is CASSVQRENTEAFF.

This clonotype was found a few times. The rearrangement joins TRBV6-2 or TRBV6-3 to TRBJ1-1, with D possibly TRBD1 on 6 matching bases. Germline V gene sequence: CDR1 MNHEY, CDR2 SVGEGT. This CDR3 comprises 14 residues. The ends were cut back, 7 bases at V and 5 bases at J, with 17 bases in the middle. CDR3 region: CASTELGGRTEAFF. The CDR3 DNA follows: TGTGCCAGCACTGAATTGGGGGGCAGGACTGAAGCTTTCTTT.

This chain joins TRBV2 and TRBJ2-1; 9 bases map to TRBD2. The CDR3 extends over 15 amino acids. The germline V gene encodes CDR1 SNHLY and CDR2 FYNNEI. With 2 bases clipped from V and 8 bases from J, the junction kept 7 bases outside the gene matches. CDR3 loop: CASSEPSGGTDEQFF. CDR3 nucleotide sequence: TGTGCCAGCAGTGAACCCAGCGGGGGGACGGATGAGCAGTTCTTC.

This clonotype was picked up a small number of times. V gene TRBV27 combines with J gene TRBJ2-7; possibly TRBD1 for D (8 bases). Trimming shortened V by 6 bases and J by 2 bases, and 14 bases separated the two germline ends. This CDR3 has 14 amino acids. CDR1 and CDR2 (germline): MNHEY, SMNVEV (reference sequence). CDR3 DNA sequence: TGTGCCAGCAGGGGGGGGACAGGAACCTACGAGCAGTACTTC. It specifies CASRGGTGTYEQYF.

The V call is TRBV6-1, the J call TRBJ1-1, with TRBD1 as a possible D gene (6 bases). The CDR3 runs to 16 residues. CDR1 and CDR2 from the germline V gene are MNHNS and SASEGT. Trimming removed 1 base at V and 6 bases at J, with 18 bases between. The CDR3 loop is CASSEEGGGAWAEAFF. For the CDR3, the DNA is TGTGCCAGCAGTGAAGAGGGGGGGGGCGCTTGGGCTGAAGCTTTCTTT.

A few counts support this clonotype. At one end the junction does not follow the germline gene, possibly because of a read error. The rearrangement uses TRBV7-7 and TRBJ2-4; no clear D gene. Germline loops: CDR1 SSHAT, CDR2 FNYEAQ (reference sequence). The CDR3 length is 9 residues. The CDR3, as DNA: TGTGCTAGCAGCTGGTATCAGTACTTC. Translated, it gives CASSWYQYF.

CDR3 nucleotide sequence: TGTGCCAGCAGTTCCGGAGCGGGAGGGCTAGACGAGCAGTACTTC. This gives the protein CASSSGAGGLDEQYF. The chain couples TRBV6-5 to TRBJ2-7, with 10 bases identical to TRBD2. The CDR3 extends over 15 amino acids. Germline trimming cut 4 bases from V and 5 bases from J; bases unmatched to any gene: 8. Germline V lookup: CDR1 MNHEY, CDR2 SVGAGI.

This clonotype has only a few counts. This chain uses TRBV10-1 with TRBJ1-2, with D possibly matching TRBD1 (5 bases). There are 14 residues in the CDR3. The germline CDR1 and CDR2 sequences are WNHNN and SYGVQD (reference sequence). Trimming left V 2 bases short and J 3 bases short, with 10 bases between. In DNA, the CDR3 is TGCGCCAGCAGTGAGACCGACAGCGACTATGGCTACACCTTC. Translation: CASSETDSDYGYTF.

This CDR3 is CASSYSSRGGSGANVLTF. The CDR3 nucleotides read TGCGCCAGCAGCTATTCCTCCCGGGGCGGGTCTGGGGCCAACGTCCTGACTTTC. The V gene is TRBV4-1, the J gene TRBJ2-6, with D perhaps TRBD1 or TRBD2 (5 bases each). The V and J ends lost 5 bases and 1 base respectively, with 18 bases between them. This CDR3 has 18 residues. Germline CDR1 is MGHRA and CDR2 is YSYEKL.

CDR3: CASSLASESQETQYF. DNA of the CDR3: TGTGCCAGCAGCTTAGCGAGCGAATCCCAAGAGACCCAGTACTTC. The chain combines TRBV7-2 with TRBJ2-5; unclear D gene. Germline V gene lookup returns CDR1 SGHTA and CDR2 FQGNSA. The V end was cut by 0 bases, the J end by 1 base, with 9 bases between. The CDR3 is 15 amino acids.

By share of the sample, this clonotype is medium-sized. V and J are TRBV29-1 and TRBJ2-1, with 7 bases identical to TRBD1. Trimming at V came to 4 bases and at J to 5 bases, leaving 5 bases not matched to a gene. Germline V gene data show CDR1 as SQVTM and CDR2 as ANQGSEA. This CDR3 spans 13 amino acids. The CDR3 coding sequence is TGCAGCGTTGCGCTGGGACAGCACAATGAGCAGTTCTTC. As protein: CSVALGQHNEQFF.

The table lists this clonotype with many counts. The rearrangement uses TRBV27 and TRBJ2-3; D perhaps matches TRBD2 (6 bases). The CDR3 consists of 14 residues. Trimming left V 5 bases short and J 0 bases short, with 9 bases between. Per the germline V gene, CDR1 is MNHEY and CDR2 is SMNVEV (reference sequence). The CDR3 coding sequence is TGTGCCAGCAGTGTGACTAGGAGCACAGATACGCAGTATTTT. Translated: CASSVTRSTDTQYF.